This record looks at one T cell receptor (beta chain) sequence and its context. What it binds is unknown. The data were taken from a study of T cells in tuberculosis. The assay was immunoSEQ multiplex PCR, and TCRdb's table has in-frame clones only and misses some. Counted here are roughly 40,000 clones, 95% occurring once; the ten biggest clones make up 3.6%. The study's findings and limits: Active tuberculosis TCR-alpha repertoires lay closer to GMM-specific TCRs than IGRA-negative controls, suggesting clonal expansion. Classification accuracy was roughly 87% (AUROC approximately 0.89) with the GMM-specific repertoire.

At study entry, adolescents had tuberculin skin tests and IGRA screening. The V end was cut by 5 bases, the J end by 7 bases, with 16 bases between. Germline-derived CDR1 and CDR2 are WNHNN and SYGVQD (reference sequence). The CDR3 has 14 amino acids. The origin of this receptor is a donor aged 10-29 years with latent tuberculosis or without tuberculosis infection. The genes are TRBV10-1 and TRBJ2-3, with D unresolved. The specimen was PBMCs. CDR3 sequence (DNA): TGCGCCAGCAGTAACAATAGCCGACCTAATACGCAGTATTTT. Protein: CASSNNSRPNTQYF.